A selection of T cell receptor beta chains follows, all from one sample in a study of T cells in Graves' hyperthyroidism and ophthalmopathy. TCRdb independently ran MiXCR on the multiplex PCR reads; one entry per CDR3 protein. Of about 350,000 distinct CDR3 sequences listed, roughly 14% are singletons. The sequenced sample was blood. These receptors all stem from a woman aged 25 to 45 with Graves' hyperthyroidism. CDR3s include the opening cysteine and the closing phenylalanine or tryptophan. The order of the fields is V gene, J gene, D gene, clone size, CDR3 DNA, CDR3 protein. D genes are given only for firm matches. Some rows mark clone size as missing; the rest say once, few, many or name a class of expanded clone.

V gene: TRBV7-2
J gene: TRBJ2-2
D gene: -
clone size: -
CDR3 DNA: TGTGCCAGCAGCTTAGCCCCTCCCCCAACCGGGGAGCTGTTTTTT
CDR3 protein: CASSLAPPPTGELFF

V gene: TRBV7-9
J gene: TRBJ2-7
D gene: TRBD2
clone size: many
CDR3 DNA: TGTGCCAGCAGTCGGCTGGAGCGGGAGTTCTACGAGCAGTACTTC
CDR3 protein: CASSRLEREFYEQYF

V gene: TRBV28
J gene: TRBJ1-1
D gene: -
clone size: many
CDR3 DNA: TGTGCCAGCAGTACACAAGGGAACACTGAAGCTTTCTTT
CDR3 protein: CASSTQGNTEAFF

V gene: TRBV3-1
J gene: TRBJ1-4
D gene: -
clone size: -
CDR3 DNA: TGTGCCAGCAGCCAGGAGATGAGGGGCGGAAATGAAAAACTGTTTTTT
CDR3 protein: CASSQEMRGGNEKLFF

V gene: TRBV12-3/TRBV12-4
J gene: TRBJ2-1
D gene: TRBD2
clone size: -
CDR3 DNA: TGTGCCAGCAGTTTAATGGCGGGAGGGGGCAATGAGCAGTTCTTC
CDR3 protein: CASSLMAGGGNEQFF

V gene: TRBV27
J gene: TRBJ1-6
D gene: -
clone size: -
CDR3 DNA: TGTGCCACCGGAGGGAGCCCTAGATCACCCCTCCACTTT
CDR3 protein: CATGGSPRSPLHF

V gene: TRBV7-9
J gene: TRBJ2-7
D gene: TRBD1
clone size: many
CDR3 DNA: TGTGCCAGCAGCCTAGACTGGACAGGGGCCGAGCAGTACTTC
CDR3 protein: CASSLDWTGAEQYF

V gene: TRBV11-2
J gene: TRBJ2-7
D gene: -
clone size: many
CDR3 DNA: TGTGCCAGCAGCTTATTCTCAGGTGCGACCTACGAGCAGTACTTC
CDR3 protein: CASSLFSGATYEQYF

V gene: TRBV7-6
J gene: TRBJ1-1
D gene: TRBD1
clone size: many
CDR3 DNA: TGTGCCAGCAGAGAGACAGGGGGCAGCACTGAAGCTTTCTTT
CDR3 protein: CASRETGGSTEAFF

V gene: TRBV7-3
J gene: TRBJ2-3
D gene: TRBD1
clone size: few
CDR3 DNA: TGTGCCAGCAGCACCGGAGCAGGGGGCACGTATACGCAGTATTTT
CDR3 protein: CASSTGAGGTYTQYF

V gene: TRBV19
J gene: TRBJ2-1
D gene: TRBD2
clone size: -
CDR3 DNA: TGTGCCAGCCAGACTAGCGGGACATACAATGAGCAGTTCTTC
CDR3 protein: CASQTSGTYNEQFF

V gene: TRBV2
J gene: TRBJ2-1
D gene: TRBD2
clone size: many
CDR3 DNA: TGTGCCAGCAGATGGCGGGAGGGCCCCAATGAGCAGTTCTTC
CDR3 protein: CASRWREGPNEQFF